Listed below are T cell receptor beta chains from one sample, sequenced in a study of blood T cell repertoires in COVID-19. Assay used: immunoSEQ multiplex PCR; TCRdb lists only in-frame clones, some missing. The table shows approximately 63,000 clones, with just over 85% occurring only once. Sequenced material: peripheral blood. The receptors originated from an elderly woman with active COVID-19. CDR3s include the opening cysteine and the closing phenylalanine or tryptophan. D genes are given only for firm matches. For some rows the clone size is stated as once, few or many, or as a class when expanded; others skip it.

d_call j_call clone_size v_call cdr3_nt cdr3_aa
TRBD1 TRBJ1-2 NA TRBV28 TGTGCCAGCAGTTATCCGGGACAGAGGGGCTACACCTTC CASSYPGQRGYTF
NA TRBJ2-1 NA TRBV11-3 TGTGCCAGCAGTTTCGGACATGGGCTAGGTGAGCAGTTCTTC CASSFGHGLGEQFF
NA TRBJ1-2 NA TRBV19 TGTGCCAGTACCCTCCGCGGGGTGGAGGGCTACACCTTC CASTLRGVEGYTF
NA TRBJ2-2 NA TRBV11-2 TGTGCCAGCAGCTCCCCGACTGCGCGGAGGAACACCGGGGAGCTGTTTTTT CASSSPTARRNTGELFF
NA TRBJ2-4 few TRBV3-1/TRBV3-2 TGTGCCAGCAGCCCGCCGGGACTAGCCAAAAACATTCAGTACTTC CASSPPGLAKNIQYF
NA TRBJ2-7 NA TRBV2 TGTGCCACAAGGTGGGGGGGCAGTATTTACGAGCAGTACTTC CATRWGGSIYEQYF
NA TRBJ1-6 NA TRBV5-1 TGCGCCAGCAGCTTGGGGGGCGTTAATTCACCCCTCCACTTT CASSLGGVNSPLHF
TRBD2 TRBJ2-3 NA TRBV7-9 TGTGCCAGCAGCCTTAGCGGGGGGGCGGATACGCAGTATTTT CASSLSGGADTQYF
NA TRBJ2-3 NA TRBV6-6 TGTGCCAGCACCATAAGCGCCAGCACAGATACGCAGTATTTT CASTISASTDTQYF
NA TRBJ2-1 NA TRBV4-1 TGCGCCAGCAGCCAAGGATTGGCCAATGAGCAGTTCTTC CASSQGLANEQFF
NA TRBJ2-1 NA TRBV5-1 TGCGCCAGCAGTTCTCAGGGGAATGAGCAGTTCTTC CASSSQGNEQFF
NA TRBJ1-2 many TRBV7-2 TGTGCCAGCAGCTTAGGGGGACTAAGGGGTCTCGATGGCTACACCTTC CASSLGGLRGLDGYTF
NA TRBJ2-1 NA TRBV24-1 TGTGCCACCAGTGACCGCTCTACTAGTAATGTGCAGTTCTTC CATSDRSTSNVQFF
NA TRBJ1-5 NA TRBV2 TGTGCCAGCAGTCTGGGCAGCAATCAGCCCCAGCATTTT CASSLGSNQPQHF
NA TRBJ1-2 NA TRBV28 TGTGCCAGCAGTTTGGTGTGGCACCGCGGCTATGGCTACACCTTC CASSLVWHRGYGYTF
TRBD1 TRBJ2-7 NA TRBV5-4 TGTGCCAGCAGCTCCGGGACAGGCCGTTACGAGCAGTACTTC CASSSGTGRYEQYF
TRBD2 TRBJ2-5 NA TRBV5-4 TGTGCCAGCAGCTTGGGTGCTAGCGGGGGAGGGGAGACCCAGTACTTC CASSLGASGGGETQYF
TRBD2 TRBJ2-3 NA TRBV5-1 TGCGCCAGCAGCTCATACCCTGGGACTAGCGGGGGAGGAGATACGCAGTATTTT CASSSYPGTSGGGDTQYF
TRBD2 TRBJ2-5 NA TRBV7-2 TGTGCCAGCAGGCAGGGCGGGGGGGGAGAGACCCAGTACTTC CASRQGGGGETQYF
TRBD2 TRBJ2-1 NA TRBV2 TGTGCCGGAGCCTCGAGTAGCGGGGGCTCCTACAATGAGCAGTTCTTC CAGASSSGGSYNEQFF
NA TRBJ2-7 NA TRBV21-1 TGTGCCAACGGAAGAGGGGGTCCAAGCTCCTACGAGCAGTACTTC CANGRGGPSSYEQYF
NA TRBJ2-2 NA TRBV7-9 TGTGCCAGCAGTTCCACCGGCACGACACCGTATGGGCTGTTTTTT CASSSTGTTPYGLFF
TRBD2 TRBJ2-5 NA TRBV5-1 TGCGCCAGCAGCTGGGGACGGGGGGAAGAGACCCAGTACTTC CASSWGRGEETQYF